In this sample, the clone carrying this T cell receptor beta chain turned up a few times. What it recognizes is unknown. The CDR3 is 15 amino acids. Germline lookup yields CDR1 SGHVS and CDR2 FQNEAQ. The V gene lost 7 bases and the J gene lost 7 bases, with 23 bases spanning the gap. This entry is derived from a study of T-cell memory formation after mild COVID-19. TCRdb used MiXCR to reprocess the 5' RACE reads, holding one entry per CDR3 protein. The sample has around 390,000 distinct CDR3 sequences, roughly 15% seen once; the top ten hold 20% to 25%. Study-wide findings and caveats: Clones that got smaller from day 15 to 85 had even CD4/CD8, while clones growing later tipped toward CD4+.

This TCR came from a man younger than 30 who had mild COVID-19 (a few samples of this study predate the infection). Cell type and time point are not known. The chain has TRBV7-8 and TRBJ2-7; the D call may be TRBD1 or TRBD2 (6 bases each). The specimen sequenced was PBMCs or a T cell subset sorted from them (not recorded which). CDR3 sequence (DNA): TGTGCCAGCACCATTAGGGGGGTGAGGGTAGAAGAGCAGTACTTC. It translates to CASTIRGVRVEEQYF.